This T cell receptor beta chain was observed in a study of Ad26.COV2.S vaccination and SARS-CoV-2 variants. Study-wide context: Ad26.COV2.S given intramuscularly, once or twice 56 days apart.

Measured with immunoSEQ multiplex PCR; TCRdb has only the in-frame clones, and not every one. The sample yields about 480,000 clones, 87% seen once. The CDR3 contains 14 residues. V shed 6 bases and J shed 5 bases, with 17 bases lying between them. Germline V CDR1 and CDR2: SGDLS, YYNGEE. The treatment is: roughly 19 received Ad26.COV2.S at low or high dose, single or two shots; roughly five received placebo; per-sample allocation not given. It was on day 63 after the first vaccine or placebo injection that samples were taken. This clonotype was sampled from a person aged 18 to 65 who received the Ad26.COV2.S COVID-19 vaccine or a placebo. Specimen: peripheral blood, collected in a trial of Ad26.COV2.S vaccine versus placebo. V gene TRBV9 combines with J gene TRBJ1-2; D remains unclear. The chain's CDR3 is CASTLDPAGYGYTF. In nucleotides, the CDR3 is TGTGCCAGCACCTTAGACCCGGCGGGATATGGCTACACCTTC.